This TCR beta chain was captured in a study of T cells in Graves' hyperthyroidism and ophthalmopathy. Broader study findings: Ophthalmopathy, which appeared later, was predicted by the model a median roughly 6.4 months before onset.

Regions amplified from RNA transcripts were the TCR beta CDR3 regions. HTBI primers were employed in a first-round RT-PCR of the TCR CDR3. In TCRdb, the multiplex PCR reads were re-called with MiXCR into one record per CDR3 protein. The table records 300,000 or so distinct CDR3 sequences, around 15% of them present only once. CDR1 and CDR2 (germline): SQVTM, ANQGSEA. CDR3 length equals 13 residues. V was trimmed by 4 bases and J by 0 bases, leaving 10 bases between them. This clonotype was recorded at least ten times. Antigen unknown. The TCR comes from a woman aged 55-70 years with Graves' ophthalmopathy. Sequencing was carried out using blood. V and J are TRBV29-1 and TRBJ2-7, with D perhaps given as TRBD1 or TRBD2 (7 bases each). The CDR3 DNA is TGCAGCGTTGCAGGGGGGGTCTCCTACGAGCAGTACTTC. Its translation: CSVAGGVSYEQYF.